The 16 T cell receptor beta chains reported below all come from one sample, sequenced in a study of blood T cell repertoires in COVID-19. Using immunoSEQ multiplex PCR, the repertoire was profiled, and TCRdb retains in-frame clones only, with some absent. Of about 170,000 clones in the sample, around 82% were seen once. Sequencing was performed on peripheral blood. The receptors stem from a woman of 80 years or more with acute or convalescent COVID-19.

The genes are TRBV10-3 and TRBJ1-5; D gene ambiguous. CDR1 is ENHRY, CDR2 SYGVKD, per germline. This CDR3 is built from 12 residues. V was trimmed by 3 bases and J by 12 bases, leaving 12 bases between them. The CDR3 DNA reads as TGTGCCATCAGTGATCCTACGGGGTTCCAGCATTTT. Its translation: CAISDPTGFQHF.

This chain connects TRBV6-5 to TRBJ1-2, with 7 bases fitting TRBD1. J lost 5 bases, V lost 11 bases, and 14 bases had no gene match. The CDR3 runs 14 residues. Looked up from germline, CDR1 is MNHEY and CDR2 is SVGAGI. The CDR3: CAVILPDRIYGYTF. CDR3 nucleotides: TGTGCCGTGATCCTTCCGGACAGGATATATGGCTACACCTTC.

On this clone itself: At the DNA level, this CDR3 is encoded by other sequences in the same sample as well. The V and J genes are TRBV9 and TRBJ2-6; no definite D call. The V gene lost 3 bases and the J gene lost 2 bases, with 6 bases spanning the gap. CDR1 and CDR2 from the germline V gene are SGDLS and YYNGEE. The CDR3 spans 14 residues. CDR3: CASSAQTGANVLTF. The CDR3 DNA reads TGTGCCAGCAGCGCACAGACTGGGGCCAACGTCCTGACTTTC.

This chain uses TRBV7-3 with TRBJ2-1; 7 nucleotides agree with TRBD1. Per germline, CDR1 SGHTA and CDR2 FQGTGA. The CDR3 loop spans 13 amino acids. V gave up 8 bases and J gave up 10 bases; unmatched junction bases: 11. The DNA of the CDR3 is TGTGCCAGCGCCCCGAGGGGGCAATCGGAGCAGTTCTTC. Its translation is CASAPRGQSEQFF.

The rearrangement links TRBV20-1 to TRBJ1-5, with 7 bases aligning to TRBD1. CDR1 is DFQATT and CDR2 is SNEGSKA in the germline V gene (reference sequence). Unmatched junction bases numbered 2, after V lost 3 bases and J lost 0 bases. CDR3 length: 14 residues. CDR3 loop: CSASQGDSNQPQHF. The CDR3 nucleotides are TGCAGTGCTAGTCAGGGGGATAGCAATCAGCCCCAGCATTTT.

The J gene is TRBJ2-3, the V gene TRBV18, with 10 bases matching TRBD1. V dropped 6 bases and J dropped 1; count of bases not matched to a gene: 1. The germline V gene encodes CDR1 KGHSH and CDR2 LQKENI. The CDR3 extends over 14 amino acids. CDR3 in amino acids: CASSGTGGTDTQYF. The CDR3 coding sequence is TGTGCCAGCTCGGGGACAGGGGGCACAGATACGCAGTATTTT.

The chain combines TRBV7-2 with TRBJ2-3; the D gene is possibly TRBD2 (6 bases). Trimming stripped 1 base from V and 5 bases from J, with 13 bases between. The CDR3 length is 15 residues. Germline-derived CDR1 and CDR2 are SGHTA and FQGNSA. The CDR3 nucleotides are TGTGCCAGCAGCTTAGTGCAGGGAGGTCGAGATACGCAGTATTTT. Translating gives CASSLVQGGRDTQYF.

The chain uses TRBV7-2 and TRBJ2-1, with 11 nucleotides matching TRBD2. The ends lost 3 bases at V and 11 bases at J; junction bases unmatched: 15. Germline assignment: CDR1 SGHTA and CDR2 FQGNSA. CDR3 length: 17 amino acids. CDR3 bases: TGTGCCAGCAGCTTGGTTCCCCCCATGGGACTAGCGGTTAAGCAGTTCTTC. Its protein is CASSLVPPMGLAVKQFF.

The chain uses TRBV29-1 and TRBJ2-3; TRBD1 matches 9 bases. Germline V gene sequence: CDR1 SQVTM, CDR2 ANQGSEA. V was pared by 5 bases and J by 3 bases, with 9 bases of the junction left unmatched. This CDR3 has 15 amino acids. CDR3 sequence reads: CSVISGQGVTDTQYF. The CDR3 DNA is TGCAGCGTTATATCGGGACAGGGAGTAACAGATACGCAGTATTTT.

DNA for the CDR3: TGTGCCTCCAGACTAGCGGGGGGGCGAGGATCTGGGGCCAACGTCCTGACTTTC. Amino acid sequence: CASRLAGGRGSGANVLTF. The chain couples TRBV19 to TRBJ2-6, with 14 bases matching TRBD2. Germline V CDR1 and CDR2: LNHDA, SQIVND (reference sequence). The CDR3 covers 18 residues. With V trimmed by 11 bases and J by 1 base, 10 bases remained unmatched.

The chain is built from TRBV12-3 or TRBV12-4 and TRBJ1-4; D is possibly TRBD1 (5 bases). The CDR3 has 12 amino acids. The V end lost 6 bases, the J end lost 4 bases, and 6 bases lay between the germline ends. As DNA, the CDR3 is TGTGCCAGCAGGGGGCTTAATGAAAAACTGTTTTTT. Translation: CASRGLNEKLFF.

A few counts support this clone. The V gene is TRBV9, the J gene TRBJ1-1; 7 bases map to TRBD1. Unmatched junction bases numbered 11, after V lost 0 bases and J lost 6 bases. Germline V gene lookup returns CDR1 SGDLS and CDR2 YYNGEE. This CDR3 is built from 16 residues. CDR3 protein: CASSVGPRQGEAEAFF. In DNA, the CDR3 is TGTGCCAGCAGCGTAGGCCCGCGGCAGGGGGAGGCTGAAGCTTTCTTT.

This chain uses TRBV6-5 with TRBJ1-4; TRBD1 aligns across 10 bases. Per germline, CDR1 MNHEY and CDR2 SVGAGI. This CDR3 has 14 amino acids. V shed 6 bases, J shed 7 bases, and the junction held 5 bases outside the gene matches. The CDR3 DNA is TGTGCCAGCAGGGGACAGGGGACGACTGAAAAACTGTTTTTT. It specifies CASRGQGTTEKLFF.

CDR3 nucleotides: TGCAGTGCTAGAAGAGGGTTACAGCAGTACTTC. Its protein is CSARRGLQQYF. This rearrangement joins TRBV20-1 to TRBJ2-7; tentatively, D is TRBD2 (5 bases). V was shortened by 2 bases and J by 8 bases, with 10 bases between the two germline ends. This CDR3 is built from 11 residues. The germline CDR1 and CDR2 sequences are DFQATT and SNEGSKA (reference sequence).

The J gene is TRBJ2-1, the V gene TRBV3-1 (or the pseudogene TRBV3-2), with TRBD1 identical over 10 bases. CDR3 length: 17 amino acids. V was pared by 1 base and J by 7 bases, with 10 bases of the junction left unmatched. Per germline, CDR1 LGHDT and CDR2 YNNKEL (reference sequence). The CDR3 region is CASSQVGGTGVRNEQFF. The CDR3 DNA reads as TGTGCCAGCAGCCAAGTTGGGGGGACAGGGGTTCGAAATGAGCAGTTCTTC.

The chain couples TRBV5-5 to TRBJ2-5; TRBD2 agrees at 11 bases. Germline assignment: CDR1 SGHKS and CDR2 YYEKEE (reference sequence). Trimming cost V 3 bases and J 5 bases; bases outside gene matches: 6. The CDR3 is 15 amino acids. CDR3 nucleotides: TGTGCCAGCAGCTCTTTAGCGGGGGGGCAGGAGACCCAGTACTTC. Its translation: CASSSLAGGQETQYF. Together with reference TRBV5-5 and TRBJ2-5, the CDR3 gives the full variable domain: DAGVTQSPTHLIKTRGQQVTLRCSPISGHKSVSWYQQVLGQGPQFIFQYYEKEERGRGNFPDRFSARQFPNYSSELNVNALLLGDSALYLCASSSLAGGQETQYFGPGTRLLVL.